Below are 21 T cell receptor beta chains sequenced from a single sample in a study of blood T cell repertoires in COVID-19. TCRdb keeps only in-frame clones here, not all; method: immunoSEQ multiplex PCR. Altogether roughly 500,000 clones are present, approximately 83% being singletons, with the ten largest covering roughly 3.1%. Sample: peripheral blood. These receptors were obtained from a human donor in a cohort sampled during active COVID-19.

V is TRBV4-1 and J is TRBJ2-3; 14 nucleotides align to TRBD2. Germline CDR1 reads MGHRA; CDR2 reads YSYEKL. The J segment lost 6 bases and the V segment lost 3 bases, leaving 11 bases of the junction unmatched. The CDR3 length is 18 residues. This CDR3 is CASSQASRLAGGLDTQYF. CDR3 nucleotide sequence: TGCGCCAGCAGCCAGGCAAGCAGACTAGCGGGGGGGTTGGATACGCAGTATTTT.

V and J are TRBV15 and TRBJ2-3; 11 bases map to TRBD2. The CDR3 length is 14 residues. The J segment lost 6 bases and the V segment lost 9 bases, leaving 8 bases of the junction unmatched. Germline CDR1 and CDR2: LNHNV and YYDKDF (reference sequence). The chain's CDR3 is CATKLAGGRDTQYF. CDR3 coding DNA: TGTGCCACTAAATTAGCGGGAGGGAGGGATACGCAGTATTTT.

The rearrangement joins TRBV5-3 to TRBJ1-1; D gene ambiguous. TRBV5-3 counts as an open reading frame of uncertain function. Trimming removed 6 bases at V and 11 bases at J, with 20 bases between. CDR3 length equals 13 residues. Here the CDR3 reads CARTFGRESKAFF. The DNA of the CDR3 is TGTGCCAGAACCTTCGGTAGGGAGTCTAAGGCTTTCTTT.

V usage is TRBV6-5 and J usage is TRBJ1-1, with D uncertain. The CDR3 runs to 12 residues. With 4 bases removed from V and 1 base from J, the gap between germline ends came to 4 bases. Germline V CDR1 and CDR2: MNHEY, SVGAGI. The CDR3 sequence is CASSSGNTEAFF. The CDR3 DNA sequence: TGTGCCAGCAGTTCGGGGAACACTGAAGCTTTCTTT.

This chain uses TRBV2 with TRBJ2-7; 8 nucleotides line up with TRBD2. The CDR3 has 14 residues. Germline V CDR1 and CDR2: SNHLY, FYNNEI. The trim removed 1 base at V and 5 bases at J, leaving 4 bases unmatched. DNA for the CDR3: TGTGCCAGCAGTGAAGGTGGTAGCGGGGACGAGCAGTACTTC. Amino acids: CASSEGGSGDEQYF.

This sequence joins TRBV28 and TRBJ1-2, with D perhaps TRBD1 (6 bases). Looked up from germline, CDR1 is MDHEN and CDR2 is SYDVKM. This CDR3 is 12 amino acids long. V lost 9 bases to trimming and J lost 4 bases, with 12 bases between them. Here the CDR3 DNA reads TGTGCCAGATTCCAGGGGTTCTATGGCTACACCTTC. Protein product: CARFQGFYGYTF.

The V call is TRBV19, the J call TRBJ1-1; 8 nucleotides align to TRBD1. Germline loops: CDR1 LNHDA, CDR2 SQIVND (reference sequence). J gave up 5 bases and V 4 bases, and 9 bases lay outside the gene matches. CDR3 length: 15 amino acids. The chain's CDR3 is CASSTSQGAGTEAFF. The CDR3 DNA is TGTGCCAGTAGTACCTCCCAGGGGGCTGGAACTGAAGCTTTCTTT.

In DNA, the CDR3 is TGTGCCAGTAGTATTGGGGGGATCCCGGGAGATACGCAGTATTTT. Translation: CASSIGGIPGDTQYF. J is TRBJ2-3 and V is TRBV19, with a tentative D call TRBD2 (6 bases). This CDR3 comprises 15 residues. The germline V gene encodes CDR1 LNHDA and CDR2 SQIVND (reference sequence). V lost 3 bases, J lost 5 bases, and 15 bases lay in between.

The rearrangement uses TRBV10-3 and TRBJ2-5, with 16 bases that match TRBD2. The CDR3 consists of 17 residues. Germline V gene lookup returns CDR1 ENHRY and CDR2 SYGVKD. The junction had 5 bases not matched to a gene; V was cut back by 6 bases and J by 1 base. The CDR3 sequence is CAIRGTSGRAGQETQYF. The DNA of the CDR3 is TGTGCCATCAGAGGGACTAGCGGGAGGGCCGGCCAAGAGACCCAGTACTTC.

Remarks on this clone: Other DNA sequences of this sample code for an identical CDR3. The gene calls are TRBV7-2 and TRBJ1-5; no definite D call. CDR1 is SGHTA and CDR2 is FQGNSA in the germline V gene. With 1 base removed from V and 2 bases from J, the gap between germline ends came to 6 bases. This CDR3 region has 14 residues. CDR3 region: CASSLERGNQPQHF. In nucleotides, the CDR3 is TGTGCCAGCAGCTTAGAACGCGGCAATCAGCCCCAGCATTTT. Combining the CDR3 with reference TRBV7-2 and TRBJ1-5 gives the whole variable domain GAGVSQSPSNKVTEKGKDVELRCDPISGHTALYWYRQSLGQGLEFLIYFQGNSAPDKSGLPSDRFSAERTGGSVSTLTIQRTQQEDSAVYLCASSLERGNQPQHFGDGTRLSIL.

The rearrangement links TRBV7-3 to TRBJ2-2; D gene ambiguous. Trimming took 2 bases from V and 2 from J, leaving 18 bases between them. The CDR3 is made up of 18 amino acids. Germline V gives CDR1 SGHTA, CDR2 FQGTGA. In DNA form, the CDR3 reads TGTGCCAGCAGCTTATCACTTTTTGATTCCATCAACACCGGGGAGCTGTTTTTT. It codes for CASSLSLFDSINTGELFF.

This clone came up many times. The V gene is TRBV19, the J gene TRBJ1-2; weak D call: TRBD1 (5 bases). The V end was cut by 2 bases, the J end by 5 bases, with 9 bases between. This CDR3 has 13 amino acids. CDR1 and CDR2 (germline): LNHDA, SQIVND (reference sequence). Here the CDR3 DNA reads TGTGCCAGTAGTATAAGGGGCGCGTATGGCTACACCTTC. Encoded protein: CASSIRGAYGYTF.

The chain has TRBV6-6 and TRBJ2-7; perhaps TRBD1 as D (5 bases). This CDR3 region has 15 residues. Per the germline V gene, CDR1 is MNHNY and CDR2 is SVGAGI (reference sequence). Trimming cost V 2 bases and J 0 bases, with 11 bases left between them. The CDR3 spells CASSYRGESSYEQYF. The CDR3 coding sequence is TGTGCCAGCAGTTACAGGGGTGAGAGCTCCTACGAGCAGTACTTC.

V usage is TRBV29-1 and J usage is TRBJ1-1, with 7 nucleotides matching TRBD1. The CDR3 consists of 13 residues. V lost 7 bases and J lost 2; bases outside the gene matches: 7. Germline values: CDR1 SQVTM, CDR2 ANQGSEA. The CDR3 region has the DNA TGCAGCGGAGACAGGGACCGCAACACTGAAGCTTTCTTT. Translated, it gives CSGDRDRNTEAFF.

As for this clone: The sample contains more than one DNA sequence encoding this CDR3. The CDR3 DNA follows: TGTGCCAGCAGCCTCAGCGGGATCACAGATACGCAGTATTTT. Encoded protein: CASSLSGITDTQYF. The chain carries TRBV7-3 and TRBJ2-3; 7 bases align to TRBD2. CDR1 SGHTA and CDR2 FQGTGA come from the germline V gene. Trimming removed 5 bases from V and 2 bases from J; junction bases left unmatched: 4. CDR3 size: 14 residues. Variable domain in full (rest from reference TRBV7-3 and TRBJ2-3): GAGVSQTPSNKVTEKGKYVELRCDPISGHTALYWYRQSLGQGPEFLIYFQGTGAADDSGLPNDRFFAVRPEGSVSTLKIQRTERGDSAVYLCASSLSGITDTQYFGPGTRLTVL.

The chain couples TRBV28 to TRBJ2-7, with D maybe TRBD2 (6 bases). The ends were cut back, 4 bases at V and 4 bases at J, with 26 bases in the middle. CDR1 and CDR2 from the germline V gene are MDHEN and SYDVKM. The CDR3 consists of 18 residues. The CDR3 DNA reads as TGTGCCAGCAGTTCATCCGGACTTGGCCTAACGGGAGCGTACGAGCAGTACTTC. Translation gives CASSSSGLGLTGAYEQYF.

Notes on this clone: A junction end diverges from the germline sequence, so it may reflect a read error. V usage is TRBV7-7 and J usage is TRBJ2-5; TRBD2 aligns across 9 bases. The CDR3 covers 14 residues. Germline V gene data show CDR1 as SSHAT and CDR2 as FNYEAQ (reference sequence). CDR3 nucleotide sequence: TGTGCTAGCAGCAAAGGGGCTAGCGGGGCGGCCCAGTACTTC. It is translated as CASSKGASGAAQYF.

The CDR3 loop is CASSDPANYGYTF. The CDR3 DNA sequence: TGTGCCAGCAGTGATCCCGCTAACTATGGCTACACCTTC. The chain combines TRBV6-1 with TRBJ1-2; D is undetermined. Germline lookup yields CDR1 MNHNS and CDR2 SASEGT. V was cut by 3 bases and J by 0 bases, with 5 bases left in between. The CDR3 loop spans 13 amino acids.

This chain connects TRBV7-2 to TRBJ1-6; TRBD1 matches 8 bases. Trimming at V came to 2 bases and at J to 9 bases, leaving 3 bases not matched to a gene. The CDR3 is 14 amino acids. The germline CDR1 and CDR2 sequences are SGHTA and FQGNSA. The CDR3 loop is CASSLRTGSSPLHF. The CDR3 region has the DNA TGTGCCAGCAGCTTACGGACAGGGTCTTCACCCCTCCACTTT.

The chain is built from TRBV2 and TRBJ2-1, with a weak D call TRBD2 (5 bases). V was clipped by 10 bases and J by 6 bases, with 16 bases between them. Germline lookup yields CDR1 SNHLY and CDR2 FYNNEI. This CDR3 contains 13 residues. CDR3 coding DNA: TGTGCCACGAGTACCGAGCGGACCAATGAGCAGTTCTTC. Translated: CATSTERTNEQFF.

The J gene is TRBJ2-3, the V gene TRBV28; D is uncertain. CDR1 is MDHEN and CDR2 is SYDVKM in the germline V gene. This CDR3 region has 14 residues. V dropped 8 bases and J dropped 0 bases, with 12 bases sitting between them. CDR3 protein: CASRDTSSTDTQYF. The DNA of the CDR3 is TGTGCCAGCCGCGACACTTCTAGCACAGATACGCAGTATTTT.